Shown below are 31 T cell receptor beta chains from a single sample sequenced in a study of cytomegalovirus exposure and HLA in healthy donors. Amplification used 60 Vbeta primers and 13 Jbeta primers. Profiling relied on immunoSEQ multiplex PCR, and the TCRdb table lists in-frame clones only, not all of them. The table has 110,000 or so clones, around three quarters seen once. The sample comprised PBMCs. The receptor set was obtained from a human donor in good health.

The V and J genes are TRBV6-1 and TRBJ1-1, with D perhaps TRBD1 (6 bases). This CDR3 has 14 amino acids. Per germline, CDR1 MNHNS and CDR2 SASEGT. The germline V and J ends were trimmed by 1 base and 7 bases, with 13 bases remaining between them. The CDR3, as DNA: TGTGCCAGCAGTGAAGGCGGAAACAGGGTTGAAGCTTTCTTT. Amino acids: CASSEGGNRVEAFF.

The chain joins TRBV6-6 to TRBJ1-5, with 8 positions matching TRBD1. With 7 bases clipped from V and 6 bases from J, the junction kept 8 bases outside the gene matches. CDR3 length: 14 residues. In germline, CDR1 is MNHNY, CDR2 SVGAGI (reference sequence). This CDR3 is CASTPTTGVQPQHF. The CDR3, as DNA: TGTGCCAGCACTCCAACGACAGGGGTTCAGCCCCAGCATTTT.

The chain joins TRBV4-3 to TRBJ2-6; the D gene is possibly TRBD2 (6 bases). There are 17 residues in the CDR3. Trimming removed 1 base at V and 2 bases at J, with 12 bases between. The germline gives CDR1 LGHNA, CDR2 YSLEER. The CDR3 region is CASSQVSPGAGANVLTF. The CDR3 DNA follows: TGCGCCAGCAGCCAAGTCTCACCGGGGGCTGGGGCCAACGTCCTGACTTTC.

In its sample, this clone was seen once. The CDR3 region is CASSKPTGGLVYEQYF. The CDR3 DNA sequence: TGTGCCAGCAGCAAACCCACAGGGGGCCTCGTATATGAGCAGTACTTC. The V call is TRBV5-4, the J call TRBJ2-7; 9 nucleotides align to TRBD1. Trimming cost V 4 bases and J 7 bases; bases outside gene matches: 15. The CDR3 has 16 residues. Germline V gene data show CDR1 as SGHNT and CDR2 as YYREEE (reference sequence).

The rearrangement uses TRBV5-1 and TRBJ1-5, with 8 bases lining up with TRBD1. Germline V gene data show CDR1 as SGHRS and CDR2 as YFSETQ. V was pared by 3 bases and J by 7 bases, with 3 bases of the junction left unmatched. CDR3 length equals 13 residues. The CDR3: CASSSTGDQPQHF. The CDR3 coding sequence is TGCGCCAGCAGCTCGACAGGGGACCAGCCCCAGCATTTT.

V is TRBV30 and J is TRBJ2-1; 8 bases line up with TRBD2. Germline V gene lookup returns CDR1 GTSNPN and CDR2 SVGIG (reference sequence). Trimming cost V 5 bases and J 8 bases; bases outside gene matches: 8. The CDR3 covers 13 residues. CDR3 loop: CAWAGGRQDEQFF. The CDR3, as DNA: TGTGCCTGGGCAGGCGGGAGGCAAGATGAGCAGTTCTTC.

This clone was found once. This sequence joins TRBV5-8 and TRBJ2-5; 10 nucleotides align to TRBD2. V gave up 0 bases and J gave up 4 bases; unmatched junction bases: 0. The CDR3 runs to 14 residues. Germline CDR1 reads SGHTS; CDR2 reads YDEGEE. The CDR3 loop reads CASSLGLAGETQYF. CDR3 bases: TGTGCCAGCAGCTTGGGACTAGCGGGAGAGACCCAGTACTTC.

The chain recombines TRBV7-2 with TRBJ1-3; D unclear. V was pared by 4 bases and J by 3 bases, with 10 bases between. The CDR3 loop spans 14 amino acids. Germline values: CDR1 SGHTA, CDR2 FQGNSA. CDR3 loop: CASSSAPSGNTIYF. The CDR3 nucleotides read TGTGCCAGCAGCTCTGCTCCGAGTGGAAACACCATATATTTT.

The chain recombines TRBV12-5 with TRBJ2-5; TRBD1 matches at 9 bases. Judging by the DNA end, TRBJ2-7 fits better; the J call may be wrong. Germline V gives CDR1 LGHNT, CDR2 FRNRAP. CDR3 length: 14 residues. DNA of the CDR3: TGTGCTAGTGGTTTGGAAGGACAGGGGCACGAGCAGTACTTC. This gives the protein CASGLEGQGHEQYF.

This chain uses TRBV2 with TRBJ2-5, with D possibly being TRBD1 (5 bases). CDR3 size: 16 residues. CDR1 and CDR2 (germline): SNHLY, FYNNEI. V was shortened by 6 bases and J by 5 bases, with 22 bases between the two germline ends. CDR3 sequence reads: CASRGDRLRGAETQYF. CDR3 coding DNA: TGTGCCAGCAGAGGTGACCGACTCCGTGGGGCCGAGACCCAGTACTTC. The full variable domain, its missing parts supplied by reference TRBV2 and TRBJ2-5, is EPEVTQTPSHQVTQMGQEVILRCVPISNHLYFYWYRQILGQKVEFLVSFYNNEISEKSEIFDDQFSVERPDGSNFTLKIRSTKLEDSAMYFCASRGDRLRGAETQYFGPGTRLLVL.

The CDR3 region has the DNA TGTGCCAGCACTGGACAGGTAACAGGCAATCAGCCCCAGCATTTT. Translation gives CASTGQVTGNQPQHF. The V gene is TRBV6-1, the J gene TRBJ1-5; TRBD1 aligns across 7 bases. This CDR3 contains 15 residues. Trimming took 7 bases from V and 2 from J; bases not matched to a gene: 8. Per germline, CDR1 MNHNS and CDR2 SASEGT.

This chain joins TRBV6-6 and TRBJ2-5; D might be TRBD2 (6 bases). Deletions cut 5 bases from V and 2 bases from J, with 15 bases between. This CDR3 spans 15 amino acids. CDR1 MNHNY and CDR2 SVGAGI come from the germline V gene (reference sequence). CDR3 nucleotide sequence: TGTGCCAGCAGTCCGTGGGGGGAGAGGCAAGAGACCCAGTACTTC. Translating gives CASSPWGERQETQYF.

This clone was observed a few times. Its ends do not fully match the called genes, so a read error is possible. V gene TRBV18 combines with J gene TRBJ2-7, with 8 bases aligning to TRBD1. The CDR3 is 17 amino acids. In germline, CDR1 is KGHSH, CDR2 LQKENI. Here the CDR3 reads CASSLLPGGLDSCEQYF. The CDR3 DNA is TGTGCCAGCTCACTGTTACCAGGGGGCCTCGACTCCTGCGAGCAGTACTTC.

As for this clone: Relative to the germline gene, one junction end is altered; a read error may explain this. J is TRBJ2-5 and V is TRBV25-1; 11 positions agree with TRBD2. This CDR3 contains 15 residues. Germline assignment: CDR1 MGHDK and CDR2 SYGVNS. This chain's CDR3 is CAGSYVAGGVETQYF. The DNA of the CDR3 is TGTGCCGGCAGCTACGTAGCGGGGGGGGTGGAGACCCAGTACTTC.

CDR3 coding DNA: TGCAGCGTAACTCCGGGAGCCTATGGCTACACCTTC. It is translated as CSVTPGAYGYTF. The rearrangement links TRBV29-1 to TRBJ1-2; D gene uncertain. This CDR3 is built from 12 residues. Germline lookup yields CDR1 SQVTM and CDR2 ANQGSEA. V dropped 6 bases and J dropped 4 bases, with 12 bases sitting between them.

This clone was picked up a small number of times. The CDR3 protein is CASSLGREGLYEQYF. As DNA, the CDR3 is TGTGCCAGCAGCTTAGGGCGGGAGGGCCTCTACGAGCAGTACTTC. V and J are TRBV5-4 and TRBJ2-7, with 9 bases identical to TRBD2. J gave up 3 bases and V 2 bases, and 6 bases lay outside the gene matches. The CDR3 has 15 amino acids. In germline, CDR1 is SGHNT, CDR2 YYREEE (reference sequence).

The chain uses TRBV5-1 and TRBJ2-3; 14 bases are shared with TRBD2. Germline CDR1 reads SGHRS; CDR2 reads YFSETQ. The CDR3 runs to 18 residues. The V segment lost 0 bases and the J segment 6 bases; nucleotides outside the gene matches: 9. In DNA form, the CDR3 reads TGCGCCAGCAGCTTGGATGCGACTAGCGGGGGGGCCCGGGATACGCAGTATTTT. It codes for CASSLDATSGGARDTQYF.

V usage is TRBV27 and J usage is TRBJ1-6, with a tentative D call TRBD1 (5 bases). Germline CDR1 MNHEY, CDR2 SMNVEV (reference sequence). There are 14 residues in the CDR3. The germline V and J ends were trimmed by 5 bases and 10 bases, with 15 bases remaining between them. CDR3 coding DNA: TGTGCCAGCAGTACAGGACACCGGGGGTCACCCCTCCACTTT. It specifies CASSTGHRGSPLHF.

This clone has a single count. CDR3 coding DNA: TGTGCCAGCAGCGTAGGACTAGCGGGGGCAGAGACCCAGTACTTC. It translates to CASSVGLAGAETQYF. J is TRBJ2-5 and V is TRBV9; 12 bases line up with TRBD2. V gave up 0 bases and J gave up 4 bases; unmatched junction bases: 1. CDR3 length: 15 residues. Germline-derived CDR1 and CDR2 are SGDLS and YYNGEE.

This rearrangement joins TRBV27 to TRBJ2-7, with 8 bases matching TRBD2. The germline CDR1 and CDR2 sequences are MNHEY and SMNVEV (reference sequence). The CDR3 is 16 residues long. V shed 2 bases and J 4 bases; nucleotides not matched to a gene: 10. CDR3: CASSLNPGLVLYEQYF. The CDR3, as DNA: TGTGCCAGCAGTTTAAATCCGGGACTAGTACTATACGAGCAGTACTTC.

This chain uses TRBV5-1 with TRBJ2-3; 9 nucleotides align to TRBD2. V lost 4 bases, J lost 1 base, and 7 bases stayed unmatched. This CDR3 region has 16 residues. CDR1 SGHRS and CDR2 YFSETQ come from the germline V gene. CDR3 DNA sequence: TGCGCCAGCAGCCCCCGGACTAGCGAACGCACAGATACGCAGTATTTT. This sequence encodes CASSPRTSERTDTQYF.

The genes are TRBV18 and TRBJ1-1; the D gene is possibly TRBD1 (6 bases). CDR3 length: 13 residues. Germline V gene sequence: CDR1 KGHSH, CDR2 LQKENI. Trimming removed 5 bases at V and 1 base at J, with 8 bases between. CDR3 loop: CASSSGQNTEAFF. CDR3 DNA: TGTGCCAGCTCATCGGGACAGAACACTGAAGCTTTCTTT.

The rearrangement joins TRBV28 to TRBJ2-7; the match to TRBD2 covers 8 bases. Germline loops: CDR1 MDHEN, CDR2 SYDVKM. After removal of 5 bases from V and 4 bases from J, the junction contained 10 bases not matched to a gene. The CDR3 sequence is 15 residues long. The CDR3 loop is CASSARGAGEYEQYF. The DNA of the CDR3 is TGTGCCAGCAGTGCCCGGGGAGCGGGGGAGTACGAGCAGTACTTC. Filled out from reference TRBV28 and TRBJ2-7, the complete variable domain reads DVKVTQSSRYLVKRTGEKVFLECVQDMDHENMFWYRQDPGLGLRLIYFSYDVKMKEKGDIPEGYSVSREKKERFSLILESASTNQTSMYLCASSARGAGEYEQYFGPGTRLTVT.

CDR3 sequence: CASSQDARSWPYEQYF. Here the CDR3 DNA reads TGCGCCAGCAGCCAAGATGCGCGTAGCTGGCCCTACGAGCAGTACTTC. The chain couples TRBV4-1 to TRBJ2-7; D is ambiguous. Germline CDR1 is MGHRA and CDR2 is YSYEKL. There are 16 residues in the CDR3. The germline V and J ends were trimmed by 0 bases and 2 bases, with 14 bases remaining between them.

This clone was observed a few times. The V gene is TRBV6-1, the J gene TRBJ1-5; D not resolved. Germline-derived CDR1 and CDR2 are MNHNS and SASEGT. The length of the CDR3 is 15 residues. Trimming pared 2 bases from V and 1 base from J, leaving 9 bases between. The CDR3 loop reads CASSEQVVSNQPQHF. The CDR3 DNA reads TGTGCCAGCAGTGAACAGGTTGTGAGCAATCAGCCCCAGCATTTT.

This clone has only a few counts. J is TRBJ2-7 and V is TRBV6-1; 11 nucleotides match TRBD2. Germline CDR1 reads MNHNS; CDR2 reads SASEGT. CDR3 size: 13 residues. With 8 bases clipped from V and 0 bases from J, the junction kept 0 bases outside the gene matches. The CDR3 spells CASGTSGSYEQYF. In nucleotides, the CDR3 is TGTGCCAGCGGGACTAGCGGCTCCTACGAGCAGTACTTC.

This chain connects TRBV11-1 to TRBJ2-1, with 10 bases identical to TRBD1. CDR1 is SGHAT and CDR2 is FQDESV in the germline V gene (reference sequence). The CDR3 runs 16 residues. The V segment lost 4 bases and the J segment 3 bases; nucleotides outside the gene matches: 6. The CDR3 bases are TGTGCCAGCAGCTCCAGGACAGGGGGAAACTACAATGAGCAGTTCTTC. Amino acids: CASSSRTGGNYNEQFF.

The chain recombines TRBV18 with TRBJ1-1; perhaps TRBD1 as D (6 bases). V lost 6 bases and J lost 6, with 17 bases in between. Per the germline V gene, CDR1 is KGHSH and CDR2 is LQKENI. The CDR3 has 14 amino acids. DNA for the CDR3: TGTGCCAGCTCTCTGACGCTTGGGGGCGCTGAAGCTTTCTTT. Translating it yields CASSLTLGGAEAFF.

The V gene is TRBV2, the J gene TRBJ2-1; 8 nucleotides agree with TRBD2. The CDR3 runs to 14 residues. V lost 7 bases to trimming and J lost 5 bases; unmatched junction nucleotides: 7. Per germline, CDR1 SNHLY and CDR2 FYNNEI. DNA for the CDR3: TGTGCCAGCAAGAAGCGGGGGATACACAATGAGCAGTTCTTC. This codes for CASKKRGIHNEQFF. Using reference TRBV2 and TRBJ2-1 for the parts outside the CDR3, the full variable domain is EPEVTQTPSHQVTQMGQEVILRCVPISNHLYFYWYRQILGQKVEFLVSFYNNEISEKSEIFDDQFSVERPDGSNFTLKIRSTKLEDSAMYFCASKKRGIHNEQFFGPGTRLTVL.

The chain carries TRBV5-4 and TRBJ1-4, with D unclear. From germline, CDR1 is SGHNT and CDR2 YYREEE (reference sequence). With 2 bases removed from V and 8 bases from J, the gap between germline ends came to 13 bases. The CDR3 is 14 residues long. The CDR3 region has the DNA TGTGCCAGCAGCTTAAGTGGGCGCGAGGAAAAACTGTTTTTT. Its protein is CASSLSGREEKLFF.

This chain links TRBV19 with TRBJ2-2, with a possible D match to TRBD2 (6 bases). The V gene lost 7 bases and the J gene lost 1 base, with 13 bases spanning the gap. Germline assignment: CDR1 LNHDA and CDR2 SQIVND (reference sequence). This CDR3 is 15 amino acids long. CDR3 residues: CASNPRRENTGELFF. The CDR3 bases are TGTGCCAGTAATCCCCGGCGGGAGAACACCGGGGAGCTGTTTTTT.